These 30 T cell receptor beta chains were all obtained from the same sample, sequenced in a study of chemoradiotherapy in HPV16-positive cancers. Assay used: immunoSEQ multiplex PCR; TCRdb lists only in-frame clones, some missing. The data show roughly 6,200 clones, with around 83% seen just once and 6.2% held by the top ten. The material was tumor tissue, obtained from a patient who underwent chemoradiotherapy. The origin of the receptors is a human donor with HPV-associated anogenital cancer.

This chain joins TRBV7-9 and TRBJ2-5; D gene ambiguous. The V gene's germline CDR1 is SEHNR and CDR2 FQNEAQ (reference sequence). The CDR3 has 12 residues. The V and J ends lost 5 bases and 5 bases respectively, with 9 bases between them. CDR3 region: CASSLVSETQYF. As DNA, the CDR3 is TGTGCCAGCAGCCTGGTATCGGAGACCCAGTACTTC.

The chain combines TRBV10-2 with TRBJ1-5; 7 nucleotides match TRBD1. Germline-derived CDR1 and CDR2 are WSHSY and SAAADI. This CDR3 is 13 amino acids long. V was pared by 6 bases and J by 6 bases, with 5 bases of the junction left unmatched. Written as DNA, the CDR3 is TGCGCCAGCAGCACTGGACAGGCTCAGCCCCAGCATTTT. Protein product: CASSTGQAQPQHF.

This clone has only a few counts. CDR3 sequence reads: CAWSSRTGGGKPYEQYF. In DNA form, the CDR3 reads TGTGCCTGGAGTTCAAGAACCGGGGGTGGTAAGCCCTACGAGCAGTACTTC. V gene TRBV30 combines with J gene TRBJ2-7; the D gene is possibly TRBD2 (6 bases). CDR3 size: 17 residues. Trimming shortened V by 2 bases and J by 2 bases, and 22 bases separated the two germline ends. Germline CDR1 and CDR2: GTSNPN and SVGIG (reference sequence). Full variable domain (rest looked up from reference TRBV30 and TRBJ2-7): SQTIHQWPATLVQPVGSPLSLECTVEGTSNPNLYWYRQAAGRGLQLLFYSVGIGQISSEVPQNLSASRPQDRQFILSSKKLLLSDSGFYLCAWSSRTGGGKPYEQYFGPGTRLTVT.

The chain has TRBV30 and TRBJ1-3; D is unclear. Germline V gene data show CDR1 as GTSNPN and CDR2 as SVGIG (reference sequence). Trimming removed 0 bases from V and 11 bases from J, with 11 bases in between. CDR3 length: 12 amino acids. CDR3 DNA sequence: TGTGCCTGGAGTGTACTTCTCAGTGCCATATATTTT. This encodes CAWSVLLSAIYF.

This clone was seen just once. V gene TRBV11-1 combines with J gene TRBJ2-1; D possibly corresponds to TRBD2 (5 bases). The CDR3 runs 15 residues. Germline CDR1 SGHAT, CDR2 FQDESV (reference sequence). V lost 4 bases and J lost 2, with 12 bases in between. CDR3 DNA: TGTGCCAGCAGCTGGGGAAGCGGAACCTACAATGAGCAGTTCTTC. Residues: CASSWGSGTYNEQFF. Using reference TRBV11-1 and TRBJ2-1 for the parts outside the CDR3, the full variable domain is EAEVAQSPRYKITEKSQAVAFWCDPISGHATLYWYRQILGQGPELLVQFQDESVVDDSQLPKDRFSAERLKGVDSTLKIQPAELGDSAMYLCASSWGSGTYNEQFFGPGTRLTVL.

The genes are TRBV27 and TRBJ2-7; TRBD1 or TRBD2 may be the D gene (5 bases each). CDR1 and CDR2 (germline): MNHEY, SMNVEV (reference sequence). The CDR3 is 14 amino acids. Trimming took 4 bases from V and 0 from J, leaving 10 bases between them. CDR3 coding DNA: TGTGCCAGCAGTTGGGACGGCGGCTCCTACGAGCAGTACTTC. Protein sequence: CASSWDGGSYEQYF.

In its sample, this clone was seen once. The rearrangement links TRBV11-1 to TRBJ2-1, with 9 bases lining up with TRBD2. CDR3 size: 15 residues. Germline values: CDR1 SGHAT, CDR2 FQDESV (reference sequence). The V and J ends lost 2 bases and 4 bases, in that order; junction bases with no gene match: 3. The CDR3 coding sequence is TGTGCCAGCAGCTTACAGCTAGCGGGATACAATGAGCAGTTCTTC. This encodes CASSLQLAGYNEQFF.

The chain carries TRBV2 and TRBJ2-7, with 9 bases fitting TRBD2. The V gene's germline CDR1 is SNHLY and CDR2 FYNNEI. The CDR3 is 14 amino acids. The J segment lost 4 bases and the V segment lost 4 bases, leaving 5 bases of the junction unmatched. CDR3 sequence: CASSGLAGWYEQYF. The CDR3 region has the DNA TGTGCCAGCAGTGGGCTAGCGGGGTGGTACGAGCAGTACTTC.

This sequence joins TRBV5-1 and TRBJ1-5, with D possibly being TRBD1 (5 bases). Germline CDR1 reads SGHRS; CDR2 reads YFSETQ. Trimming stripped 0 bases from V and 7 bases from J, with 14 bases between. The CDR3 consists of 15 residues. As DNA, the CDR3 is TGCGCCAGCAGCTTGGCCGGCAGGGCAGGGCAGCCCCAGCATTTT. This gives the protein CASSLAGRAGQPQHF. Full variable domain (outside the CDR3, taken from reference TRBV5-1 and TRBJ1-5): KAGVTQTPRYLIKTRGQQVTLSCSPISGHRSVSWYQQTPGQGLQFLFEYFSETQRNKGNFPGRFSGRQFSNSRSEMNVSTLELGDSALYLCASSLAGRAGQPQHFGDGTRLSIL.

Of note for this clone: Germline is not matched at one junction end, which may reflect a read error. The V gene is TRBV30, the J gene TRBJ1-2; 7 bases agree with TRBD1. The length of the CDR3 is 12 residues. CDR1 is GTSNPN and CDR2 is SVGIG in the germline V gene (reference sequence). Written as DNA, the CDR3 is TGTGCCGGGAGGGACAGAGGGATTGGCTACACCTTC. Residues: CAGRDRGIGYTF.

The V gene is TRBV19, the J gene TRBJ1-1; perhaps TRBD1 as D (5 bases). The CDR3 spans 14 residues. The germline CDR1 and CDR2 sequences are LNHDA and SQIVND (reference sequence). Trimming shortened V by 5 bases and J by 2 bases, and 12 bases separated the two germline ends. CDR3 coding DNA: TGTGCCAGTAGTCCCAGACAGACTAACACTGAAGCTTTCTTT. Amino acid sequence: CASSPRQTNTEAFF.

The V and J genes are TRBV27 and TRBJ2-7; 9 bases line up with TRBD2. The germline CDR1 and CDR2 sequences are MNHEY and SMNVEV (reference sequence). The J segment lost 6 bases and the V segment lost 5 bases, leaving 11 bases of the junction unmatched. The CDR3 loop spans 15 amino acids. The DNA of the CDR3 is TGTGCCAGCAGTGGGGTTGCGGGAGGGACTGGCGAGCAGTACTTC. Translating it yields CASSGVAGGTGEQYF.

This clone was found once. The gene calls are TRBV4-2 and TRBJ2-5; 7 positions agree with TRBD1. The CDR3 is 16 amino acids. J lost 4 bases, V lost 7 bases, and 15 bases had no gene match. Germline V gives CDR1 LGHNA, CDR2 YNFKEQ. CDR3 nucleotides: TGTGCCAGCACCCCCGGCATGACAGGGAAGGGAGAGACCCAGTACTTC. Amino acids: CASTPGMTGKGETQYF.

The chain recombines TRBV18 with TRBJ2-7; D ambiguous. Germline-derived CDR1 and CDR2 are KGHSH and LQKENI. CDR3 size: 13 residues. Trimming stripped 3 bases from V and 6 bases from J, with 12 bases between. The CDR3 here is CASSPPALGEQYF. For the CDR3, the DNA is TGTGCCAGCTCACCTCCCGCCCTTGGCGAGCAGTACTTC.

This clone occurred once. The chain combines TRBV6-1 with TRBJ2-4, with a tentative D call TRBD1 (6 bases). V was pared by 1 base and J by 3 bases, with 22 bases between. The V gene's germline CDR1 is MNHNS and CDR2 SASEGT. The CDR3 runs to 19 residues. The CDR3 is CASSEDSRGSFLGKNIQYF. DNA for the CDR3: TGTGCCAGCAGTGAAGATTCCAGGGGTTCATTTTTAGGCAAAAACATTCAGTACTTC.

This chain uses TRBV19 with TRBJ2-3, with unresolved D. The germline V gene encodes CDR1 LNHDA and CDR2 SQIVND (reference sequence). Trimming took 5 bases from V and 4 from J, leaving 16 bases between them. The CDR3 is 15 amino acids. CDR3 DNA: TGTGCCAGTAGTTGGACGTCGAGGCGCGCAGATACGCAGTATTTT. It translates to CASSWTSRRADTQYF.

This clone was detected once. J is TRBJ2-7 and V is TRBV19; 7 positions agree with TRBD1. Germline V gene sequence: CDR1 LNHDA, CDR2 SQIVND (reference sequence). CDR3 length: 13 amino acids. Trimming cost V 10 bases and J 2 bases; bases outside gene matches: 8. The CDR3 region has the DNA TGTGCCACCTCGGGACAGAAGACCTACGAGCAGTACTTC. As protein: CATSGQKTYEQYF.

This rearrangement joins TRBV9 to TRBJ2-7, with a weak D call TRBD2 (5 bases). Germline values: CDR1 SGDLS, CDR2 YYNGEE. The V and J ends lost 0 bases and 0 bases respectively, with 13 bases between them. This CDR3 has 16 amino acids. This chain's CDR3 is CASSVDGSVGSYEQYF. The CDR3 region has the DNA TGTGCCAGCAGCGTAGATGGTAGCGTAGGCTCCTACGAGCAGTACTTC.

This clone was picked up one time. V is TRBV9 and J is TRBJ1-1, with D unresolved. CDR3 length: 14 amino acids. Trimming shortened V by 3 bases and J by 6 bases, and 15 bases separated the two germline ends. Per the germline V gene, CDR1 is SGDLS and CDR2 is YYNGEE. The CDR3 loop is CASSEHPGTAEAFF. CDR3 DNA: TGTGCCAGCAGCGAGCATCCGGGAACCGCTGAAGCTTTCTTT.

The CDR3 region has the DNA TGTGCCAGCAGCCAAGACGCGTTCAATCAGCCCCAGCATTTT. Translated, it gives CASSQDAFNQPQHF. The chain recombines TRBV4-2 with TRBJ1-5; D remains unclear. CDR1 is LGHNA, CDR2 YNFKEQ, per germline. V gave up 0 bases and J gave up 3 bases, with 6 bases separating them. The length of the CDR3 is 14 residues.

The V gene is TRBV11-3, the J gene TRBJ1-5, with a possible D match to TRBD1 (6 bases). Per germline, CDR1 SGHNT and CDR2 YENEEA. This CDR3 has 13 amino acids. The germline V and J ends were trimmed by 1 base and 7 bases, with 8 bases remaining between them. The CDR3 DNA is TGTGCCAGCAGCTTAGGGGGGGGCCAGCCCCAGCATTTT. Translation: CASSLGGGQPQHF.

V is TRBV6-5 and J is TRBJ1-6; D unresolved. The V end lost 6 bases, the J end lost 3 bases, and 12 bases lay between the germline ends. This CDR3 has 15 residues. The germline CDR1 and CDR2 sequences are MNHEY and SVGAGI. The DNA of the CDR3 is TGTGCCAGCAGAATTGAGGGAGACTATAATTCACCCCTCCACTTT. Residues: CASRIEGDYNSPLHF.

V and J are TRBV5-1 and TRBJ2-3; 10 bases are a match to TRBD2. Germline CDR1 reads SGHRS; CDR2 reads YFSETQ. J was trimmed by 2 bases and V by 0 bases; bases with no gene match: 9. The CDR3 is 18 amino acids. DNA for the CDR3: TGCGCCAGCAGCTTGGGGGTAGCGGGGGGTTCCCTCACAGATACGCAGTATTTT. Translated, it gives CASSLGVAGGSLTDTQYF.

The chain recombines TRBV9 with TRBJ2-7; D possibly corresponds to TRBD2 (6 bases). V was shortened by 1 base and J by 5 bases, with 16 bases between the two germline ends. Germline V gene data show CDR1 as SGDLS and CDR2 as YYNGEE. This CDR3 has 15 residues. In nucleotides, the CDR3 is TGTGCCAGCAGCGTACTTCCCGGGAGAAGGGACGAGCAGTACTTC. This gives the protein CASSVLPGRRDEQYF.

V is TRBV4-2 and J is TRBJ2-1, with 9 bases aligning to TRBD2. V shed 3 bases and J 15 bases; nucleotides not matched to a gene: 9. This CDR3 spans 13 amino acids. Germline CDR1 is LGHNA and CDR2 is YNFKEQ. CDR3 in DNA: TGTGCCAGCAGCCAGGATAGCGGGGGCCCCCCGTTCTTC. Translating it yields CASSQDSGGPPFF.

This chain links TRBV2 with TRBJ1-2; 9 nucleotides align to TRBD1. Germline-derived CDR1 and CDR2 are SNHLY and FYNNEI. The CDR3 sequence is 14 residues long. The V segment lost 7 bases and the J segment 4 bases; nucleotides outside the gene matches: 7. The CDR3 nucleotides are TGTGCCAGCACCACGACAGGGGGACTCTATGGCTACACCTTC. It codes for CASTTTGGLYGYTF.

The rearrangement uses TRBV11-2 and TRBJ2-7, with 7 nucleotides matching TRBD1. Germline V gene sequence: CDR1 SGHAT, CDR2 FQNNGV. The V gene end was trimmed by 7 bases and the J gene end by 4 bases; junction bases not matched to a gene: 13. The CDR3 is 15 amino acids. DNA of the CDR3: TGTGCCAGCACCGACGCTAACAGGGGCTCTTACGAGCAGTACTTC. Protein: CASTDANRGSYEQYF.

This rearrangement joins TRBV6-5 to TRBJ1-1; D unresolved. V lost 0 bases, J lost 1 base, and 6 bases lay in between. Germline CDR1 reads MNHEY; CDR2 reads SVGAGI. CDR3 length: 14 residues. The CDR3 region is CASSYSPWNTEAFF. In DNA form, the CDR3 reads TGTGCCAGCAGTTACTCGCCCTGGAACACTGAAGCTTTCTTT.

The CDR3 region has the DNA TGCGCCAGCAGACGTGACAGGGGGACGGGTGAGCAGTTCTTC. Translation: CASRRDRGTGEQFF. This rearrangement joins TRBV5-1 to TRBJ2-1, with TRBD1 identical over 9 bases. With 5 bases clipped from V and 9 bases from J, the junction kept 9 bases outside the gene matches. The CDR3 has 14 residues. Germline values: CDR1 SGHRS, CDR2 YFSETQ. The full variable domain, rest sourced from reference TRBV5-1 and TRBJ2-1, is KAGVTQTPRYLIKTRGQQVTLSCSPISGHRSVSWYQQTPGQGLQFLFEYFSETQRNKGNFPGRFSGRQFSNSRSEMNVSTLELGDSALYLCASRRDRGTGEQFFGPGTRLTVL.

V is TRBV15 and J is TRBJ1-1; D is possibly TRBD1 (6 bases). The CDR3 contains 15 residues. Trimming pared 1 base from V and 4 bases from J, leaving 13 bases between. Per the germline V gene, CDR1 is LNHNV and CDR2 is YYDKDF (reference sequence). This CDR3 is CATSRGRGARTEAFF. The CDR3 DNA is TGTGCCACCAGCAGAGGGCGGGGGGCGCGCACTGAAGCTTTCTTT.